Following are 19 T cell receptor beta chains from one sample sequenced in a study of cytomegalovirus exposure and HLA in healthy donors. Primers: 60 Vbeta forward and 13 Jbeta reverse. TCRdb keeps only in-frame clones here, not all; method: immunoSEQ multiplex PCR. Here the sample spans some 150,000 clones, around 79% being singletons. The sequenced material came from PBMCs. These receptor sequences come from a man in his forties or fifties in good health and CMV-seropositive.

This clone was counted a few times. The gene calls are TRBV28 and TRBJ1-5; D call uncertain. Germline V CDR1 and CDR2: MDHEN, SYDVKM. V dropped 6 bases and J dropped 5 bases, with 17 bases sitting between them. CDR3 length: 15 residues. In DNA form, the CDR3 reads TGTGCCAGCAGCTTAACCGGACTGGTTGATCAGCCCCAGCATTTT. It encodes CASSLTGLVDQPQHF.

This clone showed up just once. The CDR3 region has the DNA TGTGCCAGCAGCTTATTACAGGGGCCAGATACGCAGTATTTT. Encoded protein: CASSLLQGPDTQYF. The genes are TRBV6-1 and TRBJ2-3, with 7 bases fitting TRBD1. The CDR3 sequence is 14 residues long. In germline, CDR1 is MNHNS, CDR2 SASEGT. V was clipped by 6 bases and J by 4 bases; unmatched bases: 7.

CDR3: CASSPPGTSTSEQYF. The CDR3, as DNA: TGCGCCAGCAGCCCGCCCGGGACTAGCACCAGTGAGCAGTACTTC. The chain joins TRBV5-1 to TRBJ2-7; TRBD2 aligns across 9 bases. V shed 4 bases and J 7 bases; nucleotides not matched to a gene: 12. Germline loops: CDR1 SGHRS, CDR2 YFSETQ. The CDR3 loop spans 15 amino acids.

The chain is built from TRBV13 and TRBJ1-6; TRBD1 agrees at 9 bases. Germline V gives CDR1 PRHDT, CDR2 FYEKMQ (reference sequence). The CDR3 contains 15 residues. Unmatched junction bases numbered 3, after V lost 0 bases and J lost 9 bases. The CDR3 DNA is TGTGCCAGCAGCTTAGGAGGGACAGGGAGTTCACCCCTCCACTTT. Translation gives CASSLGGTGSSPLHF.

Of note for this clone: One end of the junction fails to match germline, which may point to a read error. The J gene is TRBJ2-2, the V gene TRBV10-2, with D perhaps TRBD2 (6 bases). This CDR3 has 14 residues. Germline V gene sequence: CDR1 WSHSY, CDR2 SAAADI. The CDR3 DNA is TGCGTCAGCAAGCGTCGGGGGTCCTTATGGGAGCTGTTTTTT. Translation: CVSKRRGSLWELFF.

The V and J genes are TRBV28 and TRBJ1-5; 7 bases fit TRBD1. The CDR3 loop spans 16 amino acids. CDR1 MDHEN and CDR2 SYDVKM come from the germline V gene. V trimming: 6 bases; J trimming: 2 bases; junction bases outside the gene matches: 10. The CDR3 reads CASSSDRLEGNQPQHF. The CDR3 bases are TGTGCCAGCAGCTCGGACAGGCTTGAGGGCAATCAGCCCCAGCATTTT.

The J gene is TRBJ2-1, the V gene TRBV7-9, with D perhaps matching TRBD2 (6 bases). Trimming took off 6 bases at V and 1 base at J, with 13 bases between the two ends. This CDR3 region has 15 residues. Germline-derived CDR1 and CDR2 are SEHNR and FQNEAQ (reference sequence). The CDR3 DNA sequence: TGTGCCAGCAGTAATAGGAGGGAGTCCTACAATGAGCAGTTCTTC. Amino acids: CASSNRRESYNEQFF.

This chain joins TRBV5-4 and TRBJ2-1, with 7 bases lining up with TRBD2. Trimming at V came to 4 bases and at J to 7 bases, leaving 11 bases not matched to a gene. CDR3 length: 15 amino acids. Germline CDR1 is SGHNT and CDR2 is YYREEE (reference sequence). The CDR3 region has the DNA TGTGCCAGCAGCCCCGCTGGCGGGAGTACAAATGAGCAGTTCTTC. Its translation is CASSPAGGSTNEQFF.

This chain uses TRBV19 with TRBJ2-7; perhaps TRBD2 as D (5 bases). The V gene lost 6 bases and the J gene lost 5 bases, with 11 bases spanning the gap. This CDR3 region has 12 residues. CDR1 and CDR2 (germline): LNHDA, SQIVND (reference sequence). The DNA of the CDR3 is TGTGCCAGTAGCAGACGAGGGAACGAGCAGTACTTC. Translation: CASSRRGNEQYF.

This sequence joins TRBV9 and TRBJ2-7; a possible D gene is TRBD2 (6 bases). The V end was cut by 0 bases, the J end by 5 bases, with 12 bases between. The germline V gene encodes CDR1 SGDLS and CDR2 YYNGEE. CDR3 length equals 14 residues. CDR3 region: CASSVGGTDNEQYF. For the CDR3, the DNA is TGTGCCAGCAGCGTAGGGGGGACTGATAACGAGCAGTACTTC.

This rearrangement joins TRBV14 to TRBJ1-1; D is unclear. The ends were cut back, 5 bases at V and 4 bases at J, with 14 bases in the middle. The CDR3 has 14 amino acids. Germline CDR1 reads SGHDN; CDR2 reads FVKESK. For the CDR3, the DNA is TGTGCCAGCAGCAGACACCAAGGGAGCACTGAAGCTTTCTTT. It yields the protein CASSRHQGSTEAFF. The variable domain in full, with the rest retrieved from reference TRBV14 and TRBJ1-1, is EAGVTQFPSHSVIEKGQTVTLRCDPISGHDNLYWYRRVMGKEIKFLLHFVKESKQDESGMPNNRFLAERTGGTYSTLKVQPAELEDSGVYFCASSRHQGSTEAFFGQGTRLTVV.

V gene TRBV19 combines with J gene TRBJ1-5, with a weak D call TRBD1 (5 bases). CDR1 is LNHDA, CDR2 SQIVND, per germline (reference sequence). The CDR3 totals 14 residues. Trimming took 9 bases from V and 0 from J, leaving 12 bases between them. CDR3 DNA sequence: TGTGCCAGCAGAGTTCAGGGTAGCAATCAGCCCCAGCATTTT. Amino acids: CASRVQGSNQPQHF.

In regard to this clone: The same CDR3 also results from other DNA sequences found in this sample. The V call is TRBV9, the J call TRBJ2-3, with D perhaps TRBD2 (6 bases). Trimming removed 0 bases at V and 0 bases at J, with 8 bases between. The CDR3 spans 15 residues. Germline loops: CDR1 SGDLS, CDR2 YYNGEE. The chain's CDR3 is CASSVVAGSTDTQYF. In nucleotides, the CDR3 is TGTGCCAGCAGCGTAGTCGCGGGAAGCACAGATACGCAGTATTTT.

The chain links TRBV15 to TRBJ2-5; TRBD2 matches 7 bases. The germline CDR1 and CDR2 sequences are LNHNV and YYDKDF (reference sequence). J lost 5 bases, V lost 2 bases, and 8 bases had no gene match. The CDR3 has 15 amino acids. CDR3 DNA sequence: TGTGCCACCAGCAGAATACGGGGGGTGAGGGAGACCCAGTACTTC. This encodes CATSRIRGVRETQYF.

This sequence joins TRBV7-9 and TRBJ2-1; 8 nucleotides match TRBD2. The germline V gene encodes CDR1 SEHNR and CDR2 FQNEAQ (reference sequence). V shed 4 bases, J shed 3 bases, and the junction held 5 bases outside the gene matches. The CDR3 has 15 amino acids. The CDR3 sequence: CASSSLAGGYNEQFF. In nucleotides, the CDR3 is TGTGCCAGCAGCTCCCTAGCGGGTGGCTACAATGAGCAGTTCTTC.

In its sample, this clone was seen a few times. The chain recombines TRBV29-1 with TRBJ1-2; TRBD1 aligns across 9 bases. With V trimmed by 6 bases and J by 7 bases, 9 bases remained unmatched. Germline V gene data show CDR1 as SQVTM and CDR2 as ANQGSEA. The CDR3 spans 13 residues. This chain's CDR3 is CSVPQGASGGYTF. The CDR3 nucleotides read TGCAGCGTCCCACAGGGGGCTTCGGGTGGCTACACCTTC. Variable domain in full (rest from reference TRBV29-1 and TRBJ1-2): SAVISQKPSRDICQRGTSLTIQCQVDSQVTMMFWYRQQPGQSLTLIATANQGSEATYESGFVIDKFPISRPNLTFSTLTVSNMSPEDSSIYLCSVPQGASGGYTFGSGTRLTVV.

The chain couples TRBV7-8 to TRBJ1-1, with 7 bases aligning to TRBD1. There are 16 residues in the CDR3. The V and J ends lost 5 bases and 3 bases, in that order; junction bases with no gene match: 12. Germline V gene lookup returns CDR1 SGHVS and CDR2 FQNEAQ. Written as DNA, the CDR3 is TGTGCCAGCAGCCCCAGGGGGAAGGGGCGGGACACTGAAGCTTTCTTT. Its translation is CASSPRGKGRDTEAFF.

This clone was seen a few times. CDR3 region: CASSEGQAIAYGYTF. The CDR3 nucleotides read TGTGCCAGCAGTGAAGGGCAGGCTATCGCCTATGGCTACACCTTC. V and J are TRBV6-1 and TRBJ1-2; no clear D. The V gene's germline CDR1 is MNHNS and CDR2 SASEGT. V was clipped by 1 base and J by 4 bases, with 13 bases between them. The CDR3 is 15 amino acids.

This sequence joins TRBV5-4 and TRBJ2-7, with a tentative D call TRBD2 (6 bases). This CDR3 region has 15 residues. V dropped 4 bases and J dropped 0 bases, with 14 bases sitting between them. Germline assignment: CDR1 SGHNT and CDR2 YYREEE (reference sequence). The CDR3 loop reads CASSARDSFSYEQYF. DNA for the CDR3: TGTGCCAGCAGCGCCCGGGACTCCTTCTCCTACGAGCAGTACTTC.